One sample yielded the 16 T cell receptor beta chains listed below, sequenced in a study of blood T cell repertoires in COVID-19. TCRdb's table, derived via immunoSEQ multiplex PCR, lists solely in-frame clones and lacks some. The profile covers roughly 34,000 clones, with 88% appearing a single time and almost 5% taken by the ten largest. The sample taken for sequencing was peripheral blood. These receptors all stem from a woman between 65 and 79 years old with active COVID-19.

The chain joins TRBV4-1 to TRBJ2-4; possibly TRBD1 for D (6 bases). With 3 bases removed from V and 1 base from J, the gap between germline ends came to 13 bases. Germline-derived CDR1 and CDR2 are MGHRA and YSYEKL. CDR3 size: 16 residues. This chain's CDR3 is CASSQYSQGAKNIQYF. The CDR3, as DNA: TGCGCCAGCAGCCAGTACAGTCAGGGGGCCAAAAACATTCAGTACTTC.

The J gene is TRBJ1-2, the V gene TRBV6-6; perhaps TRBD1 as D (6 bases). The germline V and J ends were trimmed by 2 bases and 2 bases, with 9 bases remaining between them. Germline CDR1 MNHNY, CDR2 SVGAGI (reference sequence). CDR3 length equals 14 residues. The CDR3 DNA follows: TGTGCCAGCAGTTACCCAGGGGCGAACTATGGCTACACCTTC. It codes for CASSYPGANYGYTF.

V and J are TRBV24-1 and TRBJ2-2; tentatively, D is TRBD2 (6 bases). Trimming pared 5 bases from V and 6 bases from J, leaving 15 bases between. This CDR3 spans 15 amino acids. The germline V gene encodes CDR1 KGHDR and CDR2 SFDVKD. The CDR3: CATSGSGEAAGELFF. As DNA, the CDR3 is TGTGCCACCAGTGGTTCCGGGGAGGCGGCCGGGGAGCTGTTTTTT.

The chain has TRBV10-3 and TRBJ2-7; 7 nucleotides align to TRBD2. The germline V gene has CDR1 ENHRY and CDR2 SYGVKD. Unmatched junction bases numbered 8, after V lost 6 bases and J lost 3 bases. The CDR3 consists of 14 residues. CDR3 residues: CAIRSGLKDYEQYF. The CDR3 coding sequence is TGTGCCATCAGATCGGGACTAAAAGACTACGAGCAGTACTTC.

The rearrangement joins TRBV27 to TRBJ1-6; 7 bases are shared with TRBD1. V lost 3 bases and J lost 8; bases outside the gene matches: 7. CDR3 length: 15 residues. Germline V gene data show CDR1 as MNHEY and CDR2 as SMNVEV (reference sequence). CDR3 region: CASSFRGGGDSPLHF. The CDR3 DNA reads as TGTGCCAGCAGTTTTCGAGGGGGCGGTGATTCACCCCTCCACTTT.

The chain links TRBV3-1 (or the pseudogene TRBV3-2) to TRBJ1-1; D may be TRBD1 (6 bases). CDR3 size: 14 residues. Trimming took 1 base from V and 11 from J, leaving 17 bases between them. Germline CDR1 is LGHDT and CDR2 is YNNKEL (reference sequence). This CDR3 is CASSQALGDTLAFF. Here the CDR3 DNA reads TGTGCCAGCAGCCAAGCCCTCGGGGACACGTTGGCTTTCTTT.

This clone has a handful of counts. The chain uses TRBV2 and TRBJ2-5, with D possibly TRBD1 on 6 matching bases. The CDR3 totals 12 residues. The germline gives CDR1 SNHLY, CDR2 FYNNEI. V gave up 8 bases and J gave up 4 bases, with 11 bases separating them. The CDR3 coding sequence is TGTGCCAGCGGCCGGACAGCAGAGACCCAGTACTTC. Protein sequence: CASGRTAETQYF.

The genes are TRBV4-2 and TRBJ2-1, with a tentative D call TRBD2 (6 bases). The germline V gene encodes CDR1 LGHNA and CDR2 YNFKEQ. The length of the CDR3 is 13 residues. V lost 8 bases and J lost 2, with 10 bases in between. Written as DNA, the CDR3 is TGTGCCAGCCACGGGGGAACCTACAATGAGCAGTTCTTC. It encodes CASHGGTYNEQFF.

The chain is built from TRBV6-5 and TRBJ2-7; TRBD2 agrees at 9 bases. Trimming cost V 6 bases and J 0 bases; bases outside gene matches: 3. CDR3 size: 14 residues. Germline V lookup: CDR1 MNHEY, CDR2 SVGAGI. The CDR3 region has the DNA TGTGCCAGCAGGGCGGGGGGGCCCTCCTACGAGCAGTACTTC. Amino acids: CASRAGGPSYEQYF.

This chain links TRBV28 with TRBJ1-1; 12 nucleotides align to TRBD1. The V and J ends lost 4 bases and 3 bases, in that order; junction bases with no gene match: 6. This CDR3 spans 16 amino acids. From germline, CDR1 is MDHEN and CDR2 SYDVKM. The CDR3 reads CASSSTWDRGHTEAFF. The CDR3 region has the DNA TGTGCCAGCAGTTCAACCTGGGACAGGGGGCACACTGAAGCTTTCTTT. The full variable domain, in which reference TRBV28 and TRBJ1-1 provide the parts outside the CDR3, is DVKVTQSSRYLVKRTGEKVFLECVQDMDHENMFWYRQDPGLGLRLIYFSYDVKMKEKGDIPEGYSVSREKKERFSLILESASTNQTSMYLCASSSTWDRGHTEAFFGQGTRLTVV.

V usage is TRBV5-1 and J usage is TRBJ2-3, with 9 nucleotides matching TRBD2. CDR1 is SGHRS, CDR2 YFSETQ, per germline. V was clipped by 4 bases and J by 0 bases; unmatched bases: 6. The CDR3 is made up of 16 amino acids. CDR3 residues: CASSQPSGESTDTQYF. The CDR3 DNA reads as TGCGCCAGCAGCCAGCCTAGCGGGGAGAGCACAGATACGCAGTATTTT.

This clone was detected only a few times. The V and J genes are TRBV3-1 (or the pseudogene TRBV3-2) and TRBJ2-7; D remains unclear. Trimming took 1 base from V and 9 from J, leaving 10 bases between them. Germline V gives CDR1 LGHDT, CDR2 YNNKEL (reference sequence). There are 12 residues in the CDR3. CDR3 sequence: CASSQGALGQYF. CDR3 nucleotides: TGTGCCAGCAGCCAAGGTGCCCTCGGGCAGTACTTC.

The V call is TRBV6-2 or TRBV6-3, the J call TRBJ2-7; 9 nucleotides match TRBD2. The CDR3 spans 14 residues. V shed 2 bases and J 3 bases; nucleotides not matched to a gene: 2. Germline V lookup: CDR1 MNHEY, CDR2 SVGEGT. The chain's CDR3 is CASSYLAGSYEQYF. The CDR3, as DNA: TGTGCCAGCAGTTACCTAGCGGGGAGCTACGAGCAGTACTTC.

The J gene is TRBJ1-2, the V gene TRBV7-2, with unresolved D. Germline lookup yields CDR1 SGHTA and CDR2 FQGNSA. The length of the CDR3 is 15 residues. Between the trimmed V and J ends, which lost 2 bases and 6 bases, there was a span of 16 bases. The CDR3 sequence: CASSLFGGQADGYTF. CDR3 in DNA: TGTGCCAGCAGCTTATTCGGAGGGCAGGCCGATGGCTACACCTTC. The whole variable domain, remainder taken from reference TRBV7-2 and TRBJ1-2, is GAGVSQSPSNKVTEKGKDVELRCDPISGHTALYWYRQSLGQGLEFLIYFQGNSAPDKSGLPSDRFSAERTGGSVSTLTIQRTQQEDSAVYLCASSLFGGQADGYTFGSGTRLTVV.

The chain recombines TRBV18 with TRBJ1-1; the D is unclear. Trimming removed 4 bases from V and 7 bases from J, with 10 bases in between. This CDR3 has 12 residues. Germline loops: CDR1 KGHSH, CDR2 LQKENI. CDR3 residues: CASSQPNGEAFF. CDR3 in DNA: TGTGCCAGCTCACAGCCGAACGGTGAAGCTTTCTTT.

V is TRBV6-5 and J is TRBJ2-4; 11 nucleotides line up with TRBD2. The CDR3 is 14 residues long. V shed 8 bases, J shed 9 bases, and the junction held 9 bases outside the gene matches. CDR1 MNHEY and CDR2 SVGAGI come from the germline V gene. The CDR3 loop reads CASSSSGGAGIQYF. In DNA form, the CDR3 reads TGTGCCAGCTCGAGTAGCGGGGGGGCGGGCATTCAGTACTTC.